The T cell receptor (beta chain) under discussion was sequenced for a study of technical replicates of blood from a handful of donors. V lost 2 bases and J lost 2; bases outside the gene matches: 2. In germline, CDR1 is SGDLS, CDR2 YYNGEE. The CDR3 is 15 amino acids. TCRdb keeps only in-frame clones here, not all; method: immunoSEQ multiplex PCR. In the table there are around 80,000 clones, approximately 89% of which are singletons. Sequenced sample: T cells isolated from PBMCs. The chain employs TRBV9 and TRBJ1-5, with 9 bases identical to TRBD1. The receptor was isolated from a human donor in good health. In nucleotides, the CDR3 is TGTGCCAGCAGCGTCGGGGACAGGGGCAATCAGCCCCAGCATTTT. Translated: CASSVGDRGNQPQHF.